Following are 5 T cell receptor beta chains from one sample sequenced in a study of CD8 T cells in ankylosing spondylitis. TCRdb used MiXCR to reprocess the 5' RACE reads, holding one entry per CDR3 protein. In the table there are 200,000 to 250,000 distinct CDR3 sequences, approximately 30% of which are singletons. The sequenced material came from blood, either unsorted or a sorted T cell fraction (not recorded which). These receptor sequences come from a male donor with ankylosing spondylitis or in good health (not recorded which).

This rearrangement joins TRBV27 to TRBJ2-2; either TRBD1 or TRBD2 may supply D (5 bases each). This CDR3 is built from 17 residues. V gave up 4 bases and J gave up 2 bases, with 17 bases separating them. Per germline, CDR1 MNHEY and CDR2 SMNVEV (reference sequence). Here the CDR3 reads CASSYDYPQGNTGELFF. As DNA, the CDR3 is TGTGCCAGCAGTTACGACTACCCCCAGGGTAACACCGGGGAGCTGTTTTTT.

This clonotype has a handful of counts. This chain joins TRBV6-1 and TRBJ2-3; TRBD2 is a possible D gene (5 bases). Germline CDR1 is MNHNS and CDR2 is SASEGT. This CDR3 spans 14 amino acids. Trimming took 9 bases from V and 0 from J, leaving 13 bases between them. CDR3 protein: CARIRRGSTDTQYF. CDR3 in DNA: TGTGCCAGAATTAGACGGGGTAGCACAGATACGCAGTATTTT.

The J gene is TRBJ2-3, the V gene TRBV6-5, with D perhaps assigned TRBD1 or TRBD2 (5 bases each). Trimming took 2 bases from V and 2 from J, leaving 8 bases between them. The germline V gene has CDR1 MNHEY and CDR2 SVGAGI. The CDR3 covers 14 residues. CDR3 coding DNA: TGTGCCAGCAGTTACGAGGGGCCCACAGATACGCAGTATTTT. The encoded protein is CASSYEGPTDTQYF.

The chain joins TRBV27 to TRBJ2-1, with 8 bases lining up with TRBD1. Germline CDR1 and CDR2: MNHEY and SMNVEV (reference sequence). This CDR3 comprises 14 residues. The ends lost 6 bases at V and 8 bases at J; junction bases unmatched: 9. The CDR3 reads CASSPRDRWDEQFF. Here the CDR3 DNA reads TGTGCCAGCAGCCCCCGGGACAGGTGGGATGAGCAGTTCTTC.

The sample holds a few counts of this clonotype. The chain uses TRBV20-1 and TRBJ2-7; 7 bases are shared with TRBD1. CDR3 length: 15 residues. Germline lookup yields CDR1 DFQATT and CDR2 SNEGSKA (reference sequence). The trim removed 0 bases at V and 3 bases at J, leaving 8 bases unmatched. The CDR3 sequence: CSAREQGQTNYEQYF. CDR3 bases: TGCAGTGCTAGAGAACAGGGACAGACTAACTACGAGCAGTACTTC.